Following are 26 T cell receptor beta chains from one sample sequenced in a study of blood T cell repertoires in COVID-19. Generated by immunoSEQ multiplex PCR, the TCRdb table keeps only in-frame clones and is missing some. The table lists some 120,000 clones, just under 85% of them singletons. The sequenced material came from peripheral blood. These receptors were obtained from a woman between 45 and 65 years old with acute or convalescent COVID-19.

The chain carries TRBV7-9 and TRBJ1-5; 7 bases are shared with TRBD1. CDR3 length: 16 amino acids. V was clipped by 4 bases and J by 2 bases; unmatched bases: 8. The germline CDR1 and CDR2 sequences are SEHNR and FQNEAQ (reference sequence). CDR3 region: CASSSGTARGNQPQHF. The CDR3 DNA reads TGTGCCAGCAGCTCCGGGACAGCCAGGGGCAATCAGCCCCAGCATTTT.

This clone came up a few times. The CDR3 loop reads CAARLTGGMYDEQYF. In DNA, the CDR3 is TGTGCCGCACGGCTGACAGGGGGTATGTACGACGAGCAGTACTTC. The J gene is TRBJ2-7, the V gene TRBV10-3; TRBD1 matches 9 bases. There are 15 residues in the CDR3. Trimming removed 11 bases from V and 5 bases from J; junction bases left unmatched: 16. CDR1 is ENHRY, CDR2 SYGVKD, per germline.

The chain couples TRBV15 to TRBJ1-2, with TRBD1 identical over 7 bases. The CDR3 sequence is 15 residues long. Per the germline V gene, CDR1 is LNHNV and CDR2 is YYDKDF (reference sequence). The V segment lost 0 bases and the J segment 6 bases; nucleotides outside the gene matches: 7. CDR3 region: CATSRDLEGGNGYTF. CDR3 in DNA: TGTGCCACCAGCAGAGATCTTGAAGGGGGCAATGGCTACACCTTC.

This clone was detected a few times. The chain has TRBV9 and TRBJ2-1, with 9 bases that match TRBD1. This CDR3 contains 15 residues. Germline V lookup: CDR1 SGDLS, CDR2 YYNGEE. Trimming cost V 3 bases and J 10 bases; bases outside gene matches: 11. The CDR3 is CASSATGQGIWEQFF. CDR3 DNA: TGTGCCAGCAGCGCCACGGGACAGGGAATTTGGGAGCAGTTCTTC.

The rearrangement links TRBV19 to TRBJ1-1, with a weak D call TRBD1 (5 bases). CDR3 size: 16 residues. Trimming took 7 bases from V and 4 from J, leaving 22 bases between them. The V gene's germline CDR1 is LNHDA and CDR2 SQIVND (reference sequence). In nucleotides, the CDR3 is TGTGCCAGTAACTTAAACCTCGACAGTATAATCACTGAAGCTTTCTTT. Translated, it gives CASNLNLDSIITEAFF.

The chain combines TRBV6-1 with TRBJ2-1, with 7 positions matching TRBD1. The germline gives CDR1 MNHNS, CDR2 SASEGT. Trimming at V came to 4 bases and at J to 2 bases, leaving 11 bases not matched to a gene. The CDR3 runs to 17 residues. Here the CDR3 reads CASSAGKGASTYNEQFF. The CDR3 nucleotides are TGTGCCAGCAGTGCGGGAAAGGGGGCCTCCACCTACAATGAGCAGTTCTTC.

V gene TRBV29-1 combines with J gene TRBJ2-3; no clear D. The ends were cut back, 1 base at V and 1 base at J, with 6 bases in the middle. Looked up from germline, CDR1 is SQVTM and CDR2 is ANQGSEA. The CDR3 length is 13 residues. In DNA form, the CDR3 reads TGCAGCGTTGAAGGAGAGGGCACAGATACGCAGTATTTT. This gives the protein CSVEGEGTDTQYF.

This clone has just a few counts. V is TRBV19 and J is TRBJ2-7, with 10 bases fitting TRBD1. This CDR3 spans 15 amino acids. V lost 3 bases, J lost 5 bases, and 7 bases stayed unmatched. The germline gives CDR1 LNHDA, CDR2 SQIVND (reference sequence). The CDR3 bases are TGTGCCAGTAGTATGAGCGGGACAGGGGAAAACGAGCAGTACTTC. It is translated as CASSMSGTGENEQYF.

The chain is built from TRBV10-2 and TRBJ1-4; D ambiguous. Germline CDR1 is WSHSY and CDR2 is SAAADI. Between the trimmed V and J ends, which lost 4 bases and 3 bases, there was a span of 6 bases. The CDR3 extends over 13 amino acids. This chain's CDR3 is CASSAVPNEKLFF. The CDR3 coding sequence is TGCGCCAGCAGTGCCGTCCCTAATGAAAAACTGTTTTTT.

This clone was seen a few times. The chain's CDR3 is CASSSGQGGPKQYF. The CDR3 DNA sequence: TGTGCCAGCAGCTCAGGACAGGGAGGACCCAAGCAGTACTTC. The chain employs TRBV7-2 and TRBJ2-7, with 8 bases identical to TRBD1. Trimming at V came to 4 bases and at J to 8 bases, leaving 10 bases not matched to a gene. CDR1 is SGHTA and CDR2 is FQGNSA in the germline V gene. The length of the CDR3 is 14 residues. Combining the CDR3 with reference TRBV7-2 and TRBJ2-7 gives the whole variable domain GAGVSQSPSNKVTEKGKDVELRCDPISGHTALYWYRQSLGQGLEFLIYFQGNSAPDKSGLPSDRFSAERTGGSVSTLTIQRTQQEDSAVYLCASSSGQGGPKQYFGPGTRLTVT.

This chain joins TRBV4-1 and TRBJ1-6, with D hard to call. V was clipped by 0 bases and J by 2 bases, with 8 bases between them. This CDR3 has 16 amino acids. Germline V lookup: CDR1 MGHRA, CDR2 YSYEKL. The CDR3 reads CASSQEGGTYNSPLHF. The CDR3 DNA reads TGCGCCAGCAGCCAAGAGGGAGGCACCTATAATTCACCCCTCCACTTT.

The V call is TRBV19, the J call TRBJ1-4; perhaps TRBD1 as D (6 bases). V shed 5 bases and J shed 12 bases, with 16 bases lying between them. The V gene's germline CDR1 is LNHDA and CDR2 SQIVND (reference sequence). The CDR3 consists of 13 residues. CDR3 DNA: TGTGCCAGTAGTCCGCTTCAGGGGAGTCAACTGTTTTTT. This translates into CASSPLQGSQLFF.

This chain uses TRBV29-1 with TRBJ1-2; the match to TRBD1 covers 9 bases. Trimming cost V 5 bases and J 2 bases; bases outside gene matches: 3. The CDR3 is 13 amino acids. Germline V gives CDR1 SQVTM, CDR2 ANQGSEA. The CDR3 region is CSVRQGDNYGYTF. CDR3 sequence (DNA): TGCAGCGTTAGACAGGGGGACAACTATGGCTACACCTTC.

The gene calls are TRBV10-3 and TRBJ1-3, with TRBD1 as a possible D gene (6 bases). Trimming left V 6 bases short and J 0 bases short, with 9 bases between. The CDR3 spans 14 residues. From germline, CDR1 is ENHRY and CDR2 SYGVKD. CDR3 nucleotide sequence: TGTGCCATCAGCGGACAGTTCTCTGGAAACACCATATATTTT. Translation: CAISGQFSGNTIYF.

The CDR3 loop is CAWSAPGSMNTEAFF. The CDR3 bases are TGTGCCTGGAGCGCACCGGGATCCATGAACACTGAAGCTTTCTTT. The chain carries TRBV30 and TRBJ1-1; D is unresolved. CDR3 length: 15 amino acids. From germline, CDR1 is GTSNPN and CDR2 SVGIG (reference sequence). V lost 3 bases to trimming and J lost 0 bases, with 14 bases between them.

The chain couples TRBV7-8 to TRBJ1-2; D might be TRBD1 (6 bases). Trimming removed 4 bases at V and 2 bases at J, with 14 bases between. Germline V gene sequence: CDR1 SGHVS, CDR2 FQNEAQ. This CDR3 has 15 residues. DNA of the CDR3: TGTGCCAGCAGCTCGACCCTGACAGGCAACTATGGCTACACCTTC. Protein: CASSSTLTGNYGYTF.

V and J are TRBV5-1 and TRBJ2-3; D not certain. Trimming pared 2 bases from V and 6 bases from J, leaving 7 bases between. The germline gives CDR1 SGHRS, CDR2 YFSETQ. CDR3 size: 12 residues. The CDR3 region is CASSLEMDTQYF. CDR3 bases: TGCGCCAGCAGCTTAGAGATGGATACGCAGTATTTT.

This clone has only one observation. The chain uses TRBV27 and TRBJ1-2; possibly TRBD1 for D (5 bases). Germline loops: CDR1 MNHEY, CDR2 SMNVEV (reference sequence). The CDR3 has 14 residues. V shed 2 bases and J shed 3 bases, with 10 bases lying between them. This chain's CDR3 is CASSLRQGDYGYTF. The CDR3 DNA reads TGTGCCAGCAGTTTAAGGCAGGGTGACTATGGCTACACCTTC.

This clone was seen only once. J is TRBJ1-2 and V is TRBV5-8, with 7 positions matching TRBD1. Germline V gives CDR1 SGHTS, CDR2 YDEGEE. This CDR3 is 15 amino acids long. Germline trimming cut 4 bases from V and 7 bases from J; bases unmatched to any gene: 13. CDR3 sequence (DNA): TGTGCCAGCAGCGTATTGACAGGGCGATACCCTGGCTACACCTTC. Encoded protein: CASSVLTGRYPGYTF. The complete variable domain, with remaining parts taken from reference TRBV5-8 and TRBJ1-2, reads EAGVTQSPTHLIKTRGQQATLRCSPISGHTSVYWYQQALGLGLQFLLWYDEGEERNRGNFPPRFSGRQFPNYSSELNVNALELEDSALYLCASSVLTGRYPGYTFGSGTRLTVV.

The CDR3 region has the DNA TGTGCCTGGTCCATAGGCTCAGGGGCTAGGCAGCCCCAGCATTTT. It codes for CAWSIGSGARQPQHF. The chain links TRBV30 to TRBJ1-5; D is possibly TRBD1 (6 bases). Germline V gives CDR1 GTSNPN, CDR2 SVGIG (reference sequence). CDR3 length equals 15 residues. The germline V and J ends were trimmed by 5 bases and 7 bases, with 21 bases remaining between them.

Here the CDR3 reads CASSVSGGGRTDTQYF. The CDR3 DNA follows: TGTGCCAGCAGTGTTAGCGGGGGGGGACGCACAGATACGCAGTATTTT. J is TRBJ2-3 and V is TRBV9; TRBD2 matches at 11 bases. The germline CDR1 and CDR2 sequences are SGDLS and YYNGEE. With V trimmed by 5 bases and J by 1 base, 6 bases remained unmatched. This CDR3 is built from 16 residues. Variable domain in full (rest from reference TRBV9 and TRBJ2-3): DSGVTQTPKHLITATGQRVTLRCSPRSGDLSVYWYQQSLDQGLQFLIQYYNGEERAKGNILERFSAQQFPDLHSELNLSSLELGDSALYFCASSVSGGGRTDTQYFGPGTRLTVL.

The V call is TRBV4-1, the J call TRBJ1-2, with a tentative D call TRBD1 (5 bases). V shed 5 bases and J shed 4 bases, with 11 bases lying between them. The germline CDR1 and CDR2 sequences are MGHRA and YSYEKL. The CDR3 consists of 13 residues. CDR3 bases: TGCGCCAGCAGCGGGGGGGATAGCTATGGCTACACCTTC. It is translated as CASSGGDSYGYTF.

The gene calls are TRBV29-1 and TRBJ2-5, with a tentative D call TRBD1 (5 bases). The CDR3 runs to 12 residues. V gave up 4 bases and J gave up 5 bases, with 11 bases separating them. Germline-derived CDR1 and CDR2 are SQVTM and ANQGSEA. The CDR3 spells CSVVTSGETQYF. The CDR3 DNA reads TGCAGCGTTGTTACCTCAGGGGAGACCCAGTACTTC.

CDR3 nucleotides: TGTGCCATCAGCCCCCAGGCAGGGGGGAACACTGAAGCTTTCTTT. It yields the protein CAISPQAGGNTEAFF. The chain recombines TRBV10-3 with TRBJ1-1; TRBD1 matches 7 bases. Germline V gives CDR1 ENHRY, CDR2 SYGVKD. J was trimmed by 1 base and V by 6 bases; bases with no gene match: 8. This CDR3 comprises 15 residues.

This chain uses TRBV5-1 with TRBJ1-1, with D possibly TRBD1 on 5 matching bases. The V gene's germline CDR1 is SGHRS and CDR2 YFSETQ. CDR3 length: 12 residues. V lost 4 bases, J lost 3 bases, and 7 bases lay in between. CDR3 residues: CASSRGDTEAFF. CDR3 coding DNA: TGCGCCAGCAGCCGGGGGGACACTGAAGCTTTCTTT.

In this sample, this clone turned up a few times. V usage is TRBV19 and J usage is TRBJ1-6, with a possible D match to TRBD1 (6 bases). The CDR3 runs 14 residues. Germline CDR1 reads LNHDA; CDR2 reads SQIVND (reference sequence). The V and J ends lost 9 bases and 6 bases respectively, with 15 bases between them. The CDR3 DNA reads as TGTGCCAGCACTCTTGGGACATCTAATTCACCCCTCCACTTT. It specifies CASTLGTSNSPLHF.